This T cell receptor (beta chain) was recovered during a study of blood T cell repertoires in COVID-19. Study in general: The analysed material was cDNA or gDNA that came from T cells, B-cell-depleted T cells, or PBMCs.

Two negative PCRs, clearance, or symptom resolution characterized the recovered Cohort 3 donors. The data were produced by immunoSEQ multiplex PCR, yet TCRdb's version contains in-frame clones alone and is incomplete. The table includes around 130,000 clones, 80% to 85% detected once. This CDR3 contains 16 residues. Trimming at V came to 5 bases and at J to 7 bases, leaving 11 bases not matched to a gene. Per the germline V gene, CDR1 is LNHDA and CDR2 is SQIVND (reference sequence). The source is a man younger than 40 who had recovered from COVID-19. The specimen was PBMCs or T cells enriched from blood (not recorded which). The rearrangement uses TRBV19 and TRBJ2-1; 10 bases are a match to TRBD2. The CDR3 DNA reads TGTGCCAGTAGTCCTGTAAGCGGGAGGGCCCCGAATGAGCAGTTCTTC. It specifies CASSPVSGRAPNEQFF.